The next 11 T cell receptor beta chains were all read from a single sample in a study of T cell repertoires in cytomegalovirus infection (dated by TCRdb to the late 2010s). Sequencing instrument: Illumina HiSeq 1500. The public sequencing data were trimmed at Q25 with fastp and processed into clonotypes with MiXCR by TCRdb, which kept only in-frame beta chains. Rows with one shared CDR3 protein collapse into an entry with the most common genes and DNA. This sample comprises fewer than 950,000 distinct CDR3 sequences, approximately 30% of them detected only once. The biggest ten clones account for around 12% of the sample. In the paper's terms, the treatment or condition label means: in vitro stimulation with specific CMV peptide epitopes to enrich CMV-specific T cells. These TCRs' antigens remain unknown. The sequencing here drew on cultured CD8+ T cells from PBMCs, taken from culture after CMV antigen stimulation. All receptors derive from a human donor in good health (CMV status not recorded). Some clones in this sample may be carry-over from other donors' samples.

This clonotype was recorded a few times. The chain is built from TRBV12-3 or TRBV12-4 and TRBJ1-2; 7 positions match TRBD1. V trimming: 6 bases; J trimming: 4 bases; junction bases outside the gene matches: 11. This CDR3 region has 15 residues. The CDR3 protein is CASSLALQGGYGYTF. The CDR3 coding sequence is TGTGCCAGCAGCTTGGCACTCCAGGGGGGCTATGGCTACACCTTC.

This clonotype was found a few times. V usage is TRBV6-1 and J usage is TRBJ2-2, with 9 positions matching TRBD2. The germline gives CDR1 MNHNS, CDR2 SASEGT. V lost 6 bases and J lost 4; bases outside the gene matches: 6. This CDR3 contains 15 residues. The CDR3 here is CASRPLLAGTGELFF. CDR3 nucleotide sequence: TGTGCCAGCAGACCCCTACTAGCGGGCACCGGGGAGCTGTTTTTT.

This clonotype came up once. The J gene is TRBJ1-1, the V gene TRBV5-1; 7 nucleotides agree with TRBD1. J was trimmed by 1 base and V by 7 bases; bases with no gene match: 13. Looked up from germline, CDR1 is SGHRS and CDR2 is YFSETQ. This CDR3 region has 16 residues. The chain's CDR3 is CASGPGQMLGNTEAFF. CDR3 sequence (DNA): TGCGCCAGCGGACCGGGACAGATGTTAGGGAACACTGAAGCTTTCTTT.

This clonotype came up a few times. The V call is TRBV6-5, the J call TRBJ1-3, with D tentatively TRBD1 (6 bases). Trimming pared 6 bases from V and 3 bases from J, leaving 12 bases between. CDR1 MNHEY and CDR2 SVGAGI come from the germline V gene. The CDR3 has 14 amino acids. The CDR3 loop is CASSLDRNGNTIYF. The DNA of the CDR3 is TGTGCCAGCAGCCTCGACAGGAATGGAAACACCATATATTTT.

This clonotype was found a few times. No DNA is shown, since the ends of the CDR3 on it are uncertain; the CDR3 is the one TCRdb lists. V gene TRBV7-5 combines with J gene TRBJ2-7; no DNA check was done on the table's D call, TRBD1. TRBV7-5 is recorded as a pseudogene. The CDR3 contains 20 residues when both ends are counted. CDR3: CISVPEARDRGSSKCYEQYV.

The CDR3 region is CAIRTTGKGTLFF. The DNA of the CDR3 is TGTGCCATCAGGACGACGGGAAAGGGTACACTGTTTTTT. This chain connects TRBV10-3 to TRBJ1-4; no clear D gene. The V gene lost 6 bases and the J gene lost 13 bases, with 18 bases spanning the gap. CDR3 size: 13 residues. Germline CDR1 ENHRY, CDR2 SYGVKD.

The chain recombines TRBV7-9 with TRBJ2-1; 9 nucleotides match TRBD1. The CDR3 runs 16 residues. Germline V gene data show CDR1 as SEHNR and CDR2 as FQNEAQ (reference sequence). Trimming took 0 bases from V and 4 from J; bases not matched to a gene: 4. CDR3 bases: TGTGCCAGCAGCTTAGCGGGACAGGGAATTTACAATGAGCAGTTCTTC. As protein: CASSLAGQGIYNEQFF.

The V gene is TRBV20-1, the J gene TRBJ1-4; 7 bases map to TRBD1. Trimming cost V 6 bases and J 0 bases; bases outside gene matches: 13. In germline, CDR1 is DFQATT, CDR2 SNEGSKA (reference sequence). The CDR3 is 17 amino acids. The CDR3 nucleotides are TGCAGTGCAAAACCCCAGGGGGGATACCCAACTAATGAAAAACTGTTTTTT. Its translation: CSAKPQGGYPTNEKLFF.

The table lists this clonotype with a few counts. This chain links TRBV7-6 with TRBJ2-4, with D perhaps matching TRBD1 or TRBD2 (5 bases each). There are 13 residues in the CDR3. Germline V gene sequence: CDR1 SGHVS, CDR2 FNYEAQ. Trimming pared 1 base from V and 6 bases from J, leaving 7 bases between. The chain's CDR3 is CASSLGGVNIQYF. The CDR3 DNA reads TGTGCCAGCAGCTTAGGAGGGGTAAACATTCAGTACTTC.

A word on this clonotype: This clone may be a read error of a much larger clone one base away. The CDR3 loop is CANSSGQGLSNQPQHF. The CDR3 coding sequence is TGTGCCAACAGCTCAGGACAGGGCCTGAGCAATCAGCCCCAGCATTTT. This chain joins TRBV7-8 and TRBJ1-5, with TRBD1 matching 8 bases. The CDR3 runs 16 residues. Germline CDR1 reads SGHVS; CDR2 reads FQNEAQ.

This clonotype was recorded once. The chain combines TRBV13 with TRBJ1-1, with a weak D call TRBD1 (5 bases). The length of the CDR3 is 14 residues. V was pared by 1 base and J by 5 bases, with 11 bases between. Germline CDR1 is PRHDT and CDR2 is FYEKMQ (reference sequence). The CDR3 reads CASSLAPQGTEAFF. The CDR3, as DNA: TGTGCCAGCAGCTTAGCCCCCCAGGGAACTGAAGCTTTCTTT.